The clone carrying this T cell receptor (beta chain) was observed a few times. What it recognizes is unknown. The entry originates in a study of T cell repertoires in cytomegalovirus infection. Study summary: As its CMV epitopes, the study selected recently identified HLA-C-restricted and well-studied HLA-B-restricted targets. From public TCR beta signatures came an indication of both CMV infection and matching HLA type. General observations from the study: Totalled public TCR beta family frequency picked out people who carried CMV plus the relevant HLA. HLA-C-restricted CMV-specific TCR beta clonotypes were dominant in the ex vivo response.

Germline assignment: CDR1 SNHLY and CDR2 FYNNEI. CDR3 length equals 12 residues. V shed 6 bases and J shed 2 bases, with 8 bases lying between them. TCRdb called the reads again in MiXCR, with one record for every CDR3 protein. The repertoire holds 40,000 to 55,000 distinct CDR3 sequences, with about a fifth as singletons. The specimen was CD8+ T cells from cultured PBMCs, collected from culture after CMV antigen stimulation. The clonotype comes from a human donor in good health (CMV status not recorded). Some clones in this sample may be carry-over from other donors' samples. J is TRBJ2-7 and V is TRBV2; TRBD2 is a possible D gene (5 bases). CDR3 residues: CASRDFTYEQYF. For the CDR3, the DNA is TGTGCCAGCAGGGACTTTACCTACGAGCAGTACTTC.